The next 3 T cell receptor beta chains were all read from a single sample in a study of blood T cell repertoires in COVID-19. Repertoires were generated with immunoSEQ multiplex PCR, while TCRdb's copy carries only in-frame clones and drops some. The sample contains 40,000 to 45,000 clones, roughly nine tenths of which appear only once. The sample was peripheral blood. These receptors originate from a human donor in a cohort sampled during active COVID-19.

This sequence joins TRBV7-9 and TRBJ1-5; D may be TRBD1 (5 bases). Germline CDR1 is SEHNR and CDR2 is FQNEAQ (reference sequence). CDR3 length equals 13 residues. Trimming took 7 bases from V and 6 from J, leaving 13 bases between them. Written as DNA, the CDR3 is TGTGCCAGCACCTCAACAGGTGGTCAGCCCCAGCATTTT. Translated, it gives CASTSTGGQPQHF.

The V gene is TRBV29-1, the J gene TRBJ2-2, with D hard to call. This CDR3 contains 11 residues. The V gene lost 7 bases and the J gene lost 1 base, with 4 bases spanning the gap. Germline V gene sequence: CDR1 SQVTM, CDR2 ANQGSEA. In nucleotides, the CDR3 is TGCAGCGCCTGGAACACCGGGGAGCTGTTTTTT. Amino acid sequence: CSAWNTGELFF.

V usage is TRBV9 and J usage is TRBJ2-3; D is possibly TRBD2 (6 bases). CDR3 size: 15 residues. Looked up from germline, CDR1 is SGDLS and CDR2 is YYNGEE. Trimming took 7 bases from V and 4 from J, leaving 19 bases between them. As DNA, the CDR3 is TGTGCCAGCGGCCCCTTGACTAGTGTAGCAGATACGCAGTATTTT. Translating gives CASGPLTSVADTQYF.